The entry that follows covers one T cell receptor beta chain sequence. What it binds is not known. The study reverse transcribed the entire isolated RNA, so it sequenced expressed TCRB transcripts. Produced via immunoSEQ multiplex PCR; TCRdb's table is partial and in-frame only. The table has some 350,000 clones, 8% to 10% seen once. Trimming took 9 bases from V and 1 from J, leaving 6 bases between them. The CDR3 sequence is 11 residues long. In germline, CDR1 is MNHEY, CDR2 SVGAGI. The data belong to a study of beta chain features in type 1 diabetes. Study-level background: All samples together contributed approximately 100 million sorted cells for examination.

Study-level results: Type 1 diabetes patients had moderately but significantly shorter TCRB CDR3s in all four CD4+ subsets. VDJ junctions from type 1 diabetes patients carried fewer insertions and larger deletions.

The sequencing sample was made of central memory CD4+ T cells from blood. The TCR sequence derives from a man between 25 and 39 years old with type 1 diabetes. The chain links TRBV6-5 to TRBJ2-5; D is uncertain. The DNA of the CDR3 is TGTGCCAGTAAGACCCAAGAGACCCAGTACTTC. It yields the protein CASKTQETQYF.